This T cell receptor beta chain was found in a study of T cell responses to AZD1222 COVID-19 vaccine. Findings and caveats of the study: Once two AZD1222 doses were given, Spike-specific TCR breadth and depth went up. Most donors were white British and more were female, and clonal diversity was possibly underestimated.

Data came from immunoSEQ multiplex PCR; TCRdb stores just in-frame clones and leaves some out. The sample has approximately 150,000 clones; 89% are singletons. Concerning this clone: What it binds is not known.

Germline CDR1 KGHSH, CDR2 LQKENI. There are 13 residues in the CDR3. The V gene lost 5 bases and the J gene lost 1 base, with 8 bases spanning the gap. The source was peripheral blood, collected on day 0 of AZD1222 vaccination. The V and J genes are TRBV18 and TRBJ1-1; D is unresolved. This TCR was recovered from an adult in good health. The CDR3 DNA sequence: TGTGCCAGCTCAGAATCTAGGAACACTGAAGCTTTCTTT. Translated: CASSESRNTEAFF.